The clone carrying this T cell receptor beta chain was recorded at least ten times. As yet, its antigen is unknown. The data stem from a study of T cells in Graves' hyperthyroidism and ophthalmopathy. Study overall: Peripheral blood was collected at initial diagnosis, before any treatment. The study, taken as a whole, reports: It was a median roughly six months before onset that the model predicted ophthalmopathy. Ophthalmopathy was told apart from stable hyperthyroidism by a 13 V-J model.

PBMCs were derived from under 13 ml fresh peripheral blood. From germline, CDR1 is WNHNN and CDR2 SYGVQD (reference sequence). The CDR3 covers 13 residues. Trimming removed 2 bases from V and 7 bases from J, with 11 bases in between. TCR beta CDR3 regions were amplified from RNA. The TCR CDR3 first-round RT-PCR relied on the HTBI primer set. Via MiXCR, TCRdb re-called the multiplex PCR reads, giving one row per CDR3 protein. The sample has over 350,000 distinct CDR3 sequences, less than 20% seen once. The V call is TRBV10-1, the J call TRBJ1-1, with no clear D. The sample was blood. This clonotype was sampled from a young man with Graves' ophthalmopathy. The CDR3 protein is CASSEDTRGEAFF. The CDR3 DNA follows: TGCGCCAGCAGTGAGGACACACGGGGTGAAGCTTTCTTT.